This record covers a single TCR beta chain. This CDR3 is built from 14 residues. The ends were cut back, 11 bases at V and 2 bases at J, with 16 bases in the middle. The germline V gene encodes CDR1 LNHDA and CDR2 SQIVND (reference sequence). The sample is drawn from a study of blood T cell repertoires in COVID-19. About the study: Spain, Italy and the United States supplied samples that represented acute and convalescent COVID-19. From T cells, B-cell-depleted T cells, or PBMCs came the material, which was cDNA or gDNA.

Study processing details: Reference gene primer amplification gave estimated nucleated cell counts. TCRdb's table, derived via immunoSEQ multiplex PCR, lists solely in-frame clones and lacks some. V and J calls and clone size come straight from that table; D and trimming were deduced from the DNA. This table holds tens of thousands of clones, 80% to 90% found once. The sequencing input was peripheral blood. The sequence came from a woman in her fifties or sixties with acute or convalescent COVID-19. The V gene is TRBV19, the J gene TRBJ2-1; a weak D match, TRBD2 (7 bases). The CDR3, as DNA: TGTGCCTGGGATCCGGGGGGCCCCTACAATGAGCAGTTCTTC. Translating it yields CAWDPGGPYNEQFF.